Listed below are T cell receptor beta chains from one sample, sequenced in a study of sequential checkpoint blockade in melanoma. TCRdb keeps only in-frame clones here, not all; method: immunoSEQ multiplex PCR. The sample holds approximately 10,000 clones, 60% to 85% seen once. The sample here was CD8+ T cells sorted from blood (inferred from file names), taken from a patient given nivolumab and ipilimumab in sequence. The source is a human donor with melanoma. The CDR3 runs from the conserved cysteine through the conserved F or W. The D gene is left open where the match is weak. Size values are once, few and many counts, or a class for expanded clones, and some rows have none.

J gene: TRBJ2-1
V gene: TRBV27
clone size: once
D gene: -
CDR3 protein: CASSRPSGVRRYEQFF
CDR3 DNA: TGTGCCAGCAGTCGACCCTCGGGGGTAAGGAGGTATGAGCAGTTCTTC

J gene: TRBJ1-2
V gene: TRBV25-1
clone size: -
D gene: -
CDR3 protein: CASSNKDSGKGYTF
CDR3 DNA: TGTGCCAGCAGTAACAAGGACAGTGGGAAGGGCTACACCTTC

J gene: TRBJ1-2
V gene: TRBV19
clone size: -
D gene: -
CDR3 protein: CASRLAPWAPVGYGYTF
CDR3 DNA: TGTGCCAGTAGACTGGCCCCATGGGCTCCTGTGGGCTATGGCTACACCTTC

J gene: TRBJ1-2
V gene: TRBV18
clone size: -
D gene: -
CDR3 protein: CASSLDSFPTNYGYTF
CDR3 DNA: TGTGCCAGCTCCCTTGACAGTTTCCCTACTAACTATGGCTACACCTTC

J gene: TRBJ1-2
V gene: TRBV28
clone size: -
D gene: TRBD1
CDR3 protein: CASSSPRLDRDSGYTF
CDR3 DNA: TGTGCCAGCAGTTCCCCCCGTTTAGACAGGGATAGTGGCTACACCTTC

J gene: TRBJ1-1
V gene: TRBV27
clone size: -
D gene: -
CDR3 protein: CASSPGQGSEAFF
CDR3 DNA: TGTGCCAGCAGTCCGGGTCAGGGTTCTGAAGCTTTCTTT

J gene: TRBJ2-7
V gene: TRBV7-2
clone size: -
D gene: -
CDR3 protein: CASSLWEEAYYEQYF
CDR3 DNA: TGTGCCAGCAGCTTATGGGAGGAGGCTTATTACGAGCAGTACTTC

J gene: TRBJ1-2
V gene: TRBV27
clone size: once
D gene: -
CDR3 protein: CASSSNTGLGYGYTF
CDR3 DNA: TGTGCCAGCAGTTCAAACACGGGACTGGGCTATGGCTACACCTTC

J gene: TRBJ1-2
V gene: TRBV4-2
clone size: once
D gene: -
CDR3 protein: CASSQDYTGYGYTF
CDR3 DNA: TGTGCCAGCAGCCAAGATTATACAGGGTATGGCTACACCTTC

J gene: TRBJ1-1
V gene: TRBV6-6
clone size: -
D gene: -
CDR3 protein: CASSSVRDNTEAFF
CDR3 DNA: TGTGCCAGCAGTTCGGTGAGGGATAACACTGAAGCTTTCTTT